These 16 T cell receptor beta chains came from one sample sequenced in a study of regulatory T cells in long-lasting Graves disease. Sample time point: persistent/refractory GD, antithyroid drugs over 5 years with positive TRAb. PBMC-derived RNA was used for the TCR library. Arm-PCR of CDR3 regions and iRepertoire HTBI primers were used to build TCR beta libraries. TCRdb passed the multiplex PCR reads through MiXCR, listing each CDR3 protein once. The data hold 430,000 or so distinct CDR3 sequences, with 21% observed a single time. The material was peripheral blood mononuclear cells (PBMCs), obtained when the disease was refractory, from a patient treated with antithyroid drugs. These receptors all come from a female donor with Graves disease.

Only a few counts were recorded for this clonotype. The chain joins TRBV27 to TRBJ2-7, with D hard to call. V was clipped by 5 bases and J by 3 bases, with 11 bases between them. There are 13 residues in the CDR3. Germline V gives CDR1 MNHEY, CDR2 SMNVEV (reference sequence). CDR3 residues: CASSDNLDYEQYF. The CDR3 coding sequence is TGTGCCAGCAGTGATAACCTGGACTACGAGCAGTACTTC.

Worth noting for this clonotype: A read error is possible here, since a much larger clone lies one base away. V and J are TRBV6-1 and TRBJ1-2; TRBD1 matches at 9 bases. Trimming took 7 bases from V and 7 from J; bases not matched to a gene: 10. Germline CDR1 MNHNS, CDR2 SASEGT. The CDR3 has 14 amino acids. The CDR3 protein is CASTYGQGQVGYTF. The CDR3 DNA reads TGTGCCAGCACCTACGGACAGGGGCAGGTTGGCTACACCTTC.

This clonotype was seen at least ten times. This chain's CDR3 is CASTRQPNTGELFF. The CDR3 nucleotides read TGTGCCAGCACCCGGCAGCCGAACACCGGGGAGCTGTTTTTT. The V and J genes are TRBV28 and TRBJ2-2; D is unclear. CDR1 and CDR2 (germline): MDHEN, SYDVKM. Trimming stripped 7 bases from V and 0 bases from J, with 9 bases between. This CDR3 spans 14 amino acids.

This clonotype was observed a handful of times. The chain combines TRBV28 with TRBJ1-2, with D unresolved. The CDR3 is 13 residues long. Germline CDR1 and CDR2: MDHEN and SYDVKM. Trimming left V 7 bases short and J 1 base short, with 10 bases between. Here the CDR3 DNA reads TGTGCCAGCACCAAGGGATATAACTATGGCTACACCTTC. Translation: CASTKGYNYGYTF.

This clonotype has a handful of counts. This chain uses TRBV10-3 with TRBJ2-7; D not certain. V shed 3 bases and J shed 0 bases, with 9 bases lying between them. Per germline, CDR1 ENHRY and CDR2 SYGVKD. The CDR3 sequence is 14 residues long. In DNA form, the CDR3 reads TGTGCCATCAGTGAAAACGGCCCCTCCTACGAGCAGTACTTC. This encodes CAISENGPSYEQYF.

This clonotype was seen a few times. The chain carries TRBV29-1 and TRBJ2-7, with D possibly TRBD2 on 6 matching bases. The germline CDR1 and CDR2 sequences are SQVTM and ANQGSEA. Deletions cut 4 bases from V and 0 bases from J, with 10 bases between. The CDR3 runs to 13 residues. CDR3 loop: CSVAAGLSYEQYF. Written as DNA, the CDR3 is TGCAGCGTTGCAGCGGGCCTCTCCTACGAGCAGTACTTC.

The sample holds many counts of this clonotype. This chain joins TRBV2 and TRBJ2-1; D uncertain. CDR1 is SNHLY and CDR2 is FYNNEI in the germline V gene. V lost 7 bases and J lost 7, with 5 bases in between. This CDR3 is built from 10 residues. The CDR3 DNA follows: TGTGCCAGCATTACGAATGAGCAGTTCTTC. It codes for CASITNEQFF.

At least ten counts were recorded for this clonotype. V is TRBV15 and J is TRBJ2-5; D is perhaps TRBD2 (6 bases). Trimming removed 1 base at V and 4 bases at J, with 16 bases between. Germline V gene sequence: CDR1 LNHNV, CDR2 YYDKDF (reference sequence). The CDR3 is made up of 16 amino acids. CDR3 sequence (DNA): TGTGCCACCAGCAGAGTACTCGGGAGAAGGGGAGAGACCCAGTACTTC. This codes for CATSRVLGRRGETQYF.

This clonotype was detected ten times or more. V usage is TRBV20-1 and J usage is TRBJ1-1; no definite D call. CDR3 length: 11 amino acids. Germline values: CDR1 DFQATT, CDR2 SNEGSKA (reference sequence). The CDR3 coding sequence is TGCAGAGCTGCGGTGAACACTGAAGCTTTCTTT. Amino acids: CRAAVNTEAFF.

This rearrangement joins TRBV5-6 to TRBJ2-7, with a possible D match to TRBD2 (6 bases). The CDR3 consists of 14 residues. Germline V gives CDR1 SGHDT, CDR2 YYEEEE. V was cut by 4 bases and J by 3 bases, with 14 bases left in between. CDR3 loop: CASSGGTRIYEQYF. For the CDR3, the DNA is TGTGCCAGCAGCGGCGGGACCCGGATCTACGAGCAGTACTTC.

This clonotype was detected ten times or more. The rearrangement joins TRBV11-2 to TRBJ2-5; 12 positions match TRBD2. Trimming removed 5 bases from V and 0 bases from J; junction bases left unmatched: 10. Germline V CDR1 and CDR2: SGHAT, FQNNGV. This CDR3 comprises 18 residues. The CDR3 here is CASSQPPSSGRDQETQYF. The CDR3 DNA follows: TGTGCCAGCAGCCAGCCACCCTCTAGCGGGAGGGACCAAGAGACCCAGTACTTC.

This clonotype appeared many times. The J gene is TRBJ2-5, the V gene TRBV10-3; no definite D call. The CDR3 has 15 residues. Between the trimmed V and J ends, which lost 6 bases and 3 bases, there was a span of 17 bases. CDR1 ENHRY and CDR2 SYGVKD come from the germline V gene. The CDR3 nucleotides read TGTGCCATCAGCCCAAGGTGGCAGGTAGAAGAGACCCAGTACTTC. Encoded protein: CAISPRWQVEETQYF.

The chain carries TRBV25-1 and TRBJ1-2; a possible D gene is TRBD1 (5 bases). The CDR3 has 15 amino acids. In germline, CDR1 is MGHDK, CDR2 SYGVNS. V was clipped by 4 bases and J by 4 bases, with 16 bases between them. The DNA for the CDR3 is TGTGCCAGCAGTGTACCCGGGACGCCCTCCTATGGCTACACCTTC. It codes for CASSVPGTPSYGYTF.

The chain has TRBV27 and TRBJ2-3; 10 bases agree with TRBD2. Germline assignment: CDR1 MNHEY and CDR2 SMNVEV (reference sequence). The J segment lost 7 bases and the V segment lost 8 bases, leaving 12 bases of the junction unmatched. The length of the CDR3 is 15 residues. CDR3 bases: TGTGCCAGCGGCTCCGGAGCGGGAGGGCCGAATACGCAGTATTTT. Protein product: CASGSGAGGPNTQYF.

The table lists this clonotype with many counts. The V and J genes are TRBV28 and TRBJ2-7; possibly TRBD1 or TRBD2 for D (5 bases each). CDR1 is MDHEN and CDR2 is SYDVKM in the germline V gene. The V end lost 5 bases, the J end lost 2 bases, and 13 bases lay between the germline ends. The CDR3 extends over 14 amino acids. The CDR3 loop reads CASSMGQGAYEQYF. CDR3 sequence (DNA): TGTGCCAGCAGTATGGGGCAGGGAGCCTACGAGCAGTACTTC.

This rearrangement joins TRBV24-1 to TRBJ2-1, with no clear D. CDR1 KGHDR and CDR2 SFDVKD come from the germline V gene. The length of the CDR3 is 14 residues. V was shortened by 3 bases and J by 6 bases, with 11 bases between the two germline ends. The CDR3 coding sequence is TGTGCCACCAGTGATGGACGGGTCCCCAATGAGCAGTTCTTC. Translated, it gives CATSDGRVPNEQFF.